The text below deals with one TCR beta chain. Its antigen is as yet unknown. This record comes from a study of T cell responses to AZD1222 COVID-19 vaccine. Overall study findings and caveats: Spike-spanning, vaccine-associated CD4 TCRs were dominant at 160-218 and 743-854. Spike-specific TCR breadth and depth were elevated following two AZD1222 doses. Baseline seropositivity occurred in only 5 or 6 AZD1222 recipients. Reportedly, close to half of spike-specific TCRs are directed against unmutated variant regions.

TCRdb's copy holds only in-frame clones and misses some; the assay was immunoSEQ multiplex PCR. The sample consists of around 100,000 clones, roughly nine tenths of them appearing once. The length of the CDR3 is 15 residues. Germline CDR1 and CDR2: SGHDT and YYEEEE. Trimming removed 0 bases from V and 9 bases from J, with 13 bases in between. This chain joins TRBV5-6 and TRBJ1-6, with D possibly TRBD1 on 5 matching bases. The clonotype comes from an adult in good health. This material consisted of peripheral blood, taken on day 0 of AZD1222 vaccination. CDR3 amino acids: CASSLDMLGVSPLHF. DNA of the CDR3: TGTGCCAGCAGCTTGGACATGTTAGGGGTTTCACCCCTCCACTTT.